This TCR beta chain derives from a study of T cells in Graves' hyperthyroidism and ophthalmopathy. As regards this clonotype: Mismatch with germline at one junction end may stem from a read error.

Researchers took RNA transcripts and amplified the TCR beta CDR3 regions from them. When the TCR CDR3 underwent first-round RT-PCR, the HTBI primer set was used. TCRdb independently ran MiXCR on the multiplex PCR reads; one entry per CDR3 protein. This sample has approximately 420,000 distinct CDR3 sequences, with under 15% found just once. The specimen was blood. This clonotype was obtained from a woman under 40 with Graves' hyperthyroidism.

CDR3 coding DNA: TGCGCCAGCAACCAAGGGGACAGGGGGGCAGATACGCAGTATTTT. This translates into CASNQGDRGADTQYF. The chain uses TRBV4-1 and TRBJ2-3, with 11 nucleotides matching TRBD1. The CDR3 loop spans 15 amino acids. Germline loops: CDR1 MGHRA, CDR2 YSYEKL.